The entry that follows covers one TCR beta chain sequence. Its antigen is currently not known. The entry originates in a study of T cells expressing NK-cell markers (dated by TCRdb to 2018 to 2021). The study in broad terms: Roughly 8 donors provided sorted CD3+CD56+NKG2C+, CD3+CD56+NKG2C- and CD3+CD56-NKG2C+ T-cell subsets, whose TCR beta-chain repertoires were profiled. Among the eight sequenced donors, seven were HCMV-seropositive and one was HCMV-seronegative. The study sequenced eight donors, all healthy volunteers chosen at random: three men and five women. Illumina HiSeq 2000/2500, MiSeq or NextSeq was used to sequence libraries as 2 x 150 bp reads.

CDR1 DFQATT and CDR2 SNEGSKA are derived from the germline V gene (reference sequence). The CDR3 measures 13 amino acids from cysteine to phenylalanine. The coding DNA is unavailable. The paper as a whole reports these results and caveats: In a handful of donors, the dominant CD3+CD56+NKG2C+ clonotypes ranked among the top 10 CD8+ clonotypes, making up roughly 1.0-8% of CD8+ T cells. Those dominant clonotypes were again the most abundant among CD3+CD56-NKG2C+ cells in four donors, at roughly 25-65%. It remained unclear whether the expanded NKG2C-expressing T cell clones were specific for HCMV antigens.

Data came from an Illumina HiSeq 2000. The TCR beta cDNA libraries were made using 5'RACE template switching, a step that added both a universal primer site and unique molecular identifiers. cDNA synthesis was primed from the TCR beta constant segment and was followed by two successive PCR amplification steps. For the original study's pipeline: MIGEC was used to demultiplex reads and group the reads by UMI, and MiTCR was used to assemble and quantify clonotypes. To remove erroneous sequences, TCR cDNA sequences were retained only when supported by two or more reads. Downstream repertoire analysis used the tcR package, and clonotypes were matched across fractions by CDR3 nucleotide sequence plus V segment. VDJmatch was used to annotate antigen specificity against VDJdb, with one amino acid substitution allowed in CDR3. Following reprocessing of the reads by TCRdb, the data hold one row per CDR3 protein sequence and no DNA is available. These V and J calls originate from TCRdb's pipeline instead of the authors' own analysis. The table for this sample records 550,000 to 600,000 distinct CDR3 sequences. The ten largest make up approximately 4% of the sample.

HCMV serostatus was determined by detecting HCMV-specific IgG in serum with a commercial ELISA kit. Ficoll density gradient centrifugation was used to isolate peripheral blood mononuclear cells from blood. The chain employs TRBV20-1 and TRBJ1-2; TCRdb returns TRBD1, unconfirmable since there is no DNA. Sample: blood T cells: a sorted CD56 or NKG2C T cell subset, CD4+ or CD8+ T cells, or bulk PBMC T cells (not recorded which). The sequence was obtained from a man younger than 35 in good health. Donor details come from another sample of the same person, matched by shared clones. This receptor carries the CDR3 CSAGVAAHYGYTF.